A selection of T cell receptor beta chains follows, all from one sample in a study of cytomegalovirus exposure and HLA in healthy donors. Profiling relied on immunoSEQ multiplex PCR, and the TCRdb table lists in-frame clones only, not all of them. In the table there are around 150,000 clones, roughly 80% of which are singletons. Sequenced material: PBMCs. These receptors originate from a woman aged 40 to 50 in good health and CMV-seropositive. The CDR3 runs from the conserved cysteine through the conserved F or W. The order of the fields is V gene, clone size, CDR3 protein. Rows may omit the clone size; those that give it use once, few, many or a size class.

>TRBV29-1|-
CSVEGTDLYEQYF
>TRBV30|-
CALHQDEQYF
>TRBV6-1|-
CASNPLAGGQETQYF
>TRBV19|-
CASRGGSPTQPISYEQYF
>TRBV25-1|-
CASSEDFGAYTQYF
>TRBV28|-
CASSAPRGSYYEQYF
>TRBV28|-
CASSLGLPGLAGYEQYF
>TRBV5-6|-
CASSLERNTDTQYF
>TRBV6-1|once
CASSLAGAHNEQFF
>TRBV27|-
CASSLGTGNTEAFF
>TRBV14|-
CASSPPGTSVNIQYF
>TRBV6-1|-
CASSSGYYNEQFF
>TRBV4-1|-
CASNRLAGFNEQFF
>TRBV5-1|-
CASSESYYEQYF
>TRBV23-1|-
CASSQGDRDKAGELFF
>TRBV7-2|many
CASSLGATQYF
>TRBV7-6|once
CASSLSTGGPMNTEAFF
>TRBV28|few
CASRVRGWNQPQHF
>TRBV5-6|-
CAGRDNLDEKLFF
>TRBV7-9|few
CASSPGQGRSNQPQHF
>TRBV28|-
CASIASGGNSPLHF
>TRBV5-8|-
CASSSRTVNYGYTF